These T cell receptor beta chains were read from a single sample in a study of OX40 agonist ivuxolimab in advanced cancers. The method was immunoSEQ multiplex PCR; TCRdb's version includes in-frame clones alone and lacks a portion of them. This sample has about 71,000 clones, with around 94% found just once. The sample consisted of CD4+ or CD8+ T cells sorted from blood, taken in a trial of the OX40 agonist ivuxolimab. The receptors derive from an adult with an advanced solid tumor such as melanoma, head and neck, liver or kidney cancer. The CDR3 runs from the conserved cysteine through the conserved F or W. D genes are given only for firm matches. Clone size is stated in some rows and not others, as once, few, many or a class when expanded.

>TRBJ1-5|NA|TRBV28|NA
CASSRPGQPNQPQHF
TGTGCCAGCAGTAGGCCCGGACAGCCAAATCAGCCCCAGCATTTT
>TRBJ2-7|NA|TRBV7-9|TRBD2
CASSFGTSGGPSYEQYF
TGTGCCAGCAGCTTTGGGACTAGCGGGGGGCCCTCCTACGAGCAGTACTTC
>TRBJ2-7|NA|TRBV9|NA
CASSVGSATYEQYF
TGTGCCAGCAGCGTAGGCAGCGCGACCTACGAGCAGTACTTC
>TRBJ2-7|NA|TRBV27|TRBD1
CASSFGTGGLEEQYF
TGTGCCAGCAGTTTTGGGACAGGGGGCTTAGAGGAGCAGTACTTC
>TRBJ1-5|NA|TRBV2|NA
CASSENSKTPLDQPQHF
TGTGCCAGCAGTGAAAACTCCAAGACGCCCCTCGATCAGCCCCAGCATTTT
>TRBJ2-3|once|TRBV11-2|NA
CASSLDRNSRADTQYF
TGTGCCAGCAGCTTAGATCGGAATTCTAGGGCAGATACGCAGTATTTT
>TRBJ1-2|NA|TRBV6-6|TRBD1
CASRKGQGLSYYGYTF
TGTGCCAGCAGGAAAGGACAGGGGCTGTCATACTATGGCTACACCTTC
>TRBJ2-5|NA|TRBV10-3|TRBD1
CAISEPSTGTGRETQYF
TGTGCCATCAGTGAGCCATCGACCGGGACAGGGAGGGAGACCCAGTACTTC
>TRBJ1-1|NA|TRBV19|NA
CASSITGGNTEAFF
TGTGCCAGTAGTATCACGGGGGGGAACACTGAAGCTTTCTTT
>TRBJ2-7|NA|TRBV4-3|NA
CASSQEGASTYEQYF
TGCGCCAGCAGCCAAGAAGGGGCCAGTACCTACGAGCAGTACTTC
>TRBJ1-2|NA|TRBV4-1|NA
CASSQVLAADYYGYTF
TGCGCCAGCAGCCAAGTTCTGGCAGCGGATTACTATGGCTACACCTTC
>TRBJ2-7|NA|TRBV19|TRBD1
CASSGGDRGDEQYF
TGTGCCAGTAGTGGCGGGGACAGGGGTGACGAGCAGTACTTC
>TRBJ2-3|NA|TRBV5-8|TRBD1
CASSLGTKTGQGVSDTQYF
TGTGCCAGCAGCTTGGGTACAAAGACGGGACAGGGGGTTTCAGATACGCAGTATTTT
>TRBJ2-7|few|TRBV28|NA
CASSFTGPYEQYF
TGTGCCAGCAGTTTTACAGGGCCCTACGAGCAGTACTTC
>TRBJ2-3|NA|TRBV10-2|NA
CASRPGLGTDTQYF
TGCGCCAGCAGACCGGGACTGGGCACAGATACGCAGTATTTT
>TRBJ2-1|NA|TRBV4-1|TRBD2
CASSPGQRGGNEQFF
TGCGCCAGCAGCCCCGGCCAGCGGGGGGGCAATGAGCAGTTCTTC
>TRBJ2-1|NA|TRBV7-2|TRBD1
CASSFTDRGSYNEQFF
TGTGCCAGCAGCTTCACCGACAGGGGGTCCTACAATGAGCAGTTCTTC
>TRBJ2-5|NA|TRBV4-2|NA
CASSQEPGQPQETQYF
TGTGCCAGCAGCCAAGAACCGGGACAACCCCAAGAGACCCAGTACTTC
>TRBJ2-7|NA|TRBV28|NA
CASSGVEGAGEQYF
TGTGCCAGCAGTGGGGTCGAGGGCGCGGGAGAGCAGTACTTC
>TRBJ1-1|few|TRBV7-9|NA
CASSLAGMNTEAFF
TGTGCCAGCAGCTTAGCGGGCATGAACACTGAAGCTTTCTTT
>TRBJ1-5|NA|TRBV28|NA
CASSERTLNSNQPQHF
TGTGCCAGCAGCGAGAGGACATTGAATAGCAATCAGCCCCAGCATTTT
>TRBJ1-5|NA|TRBV7-8|NA
CASSPYRINQPQHF
TGTGCCAGCAGCCCCTACAGGATCAATCAGCCCCAGCATTTT
>TRBJ2-7|NA|TRBV4-3|NA
CASSQDSSSYEQYF
TGCGCCAGCAGCCAAGATTCAAGCTCCTACGAGCAGTACTTC
>TRBJ1-5|NA|TRBV5-6|NA
CASSLAGSNQPQHF
TGTGCCAGCAGCTTGGCAGGTAGCAATCAGCCCCAGCATTTT
>TRBJ1-2|NA|TRBV6-4|TRBD1
CASSDSGQGALAYGYTF
TGTGCCAGCAGTGACTCCGGACAGGGGGCCCTAGCCTATGGCTACACCTTC
>TRBJ1-1|NA|TRBV19|TRBD1
CASSSRGQGKANTEAFF
TGTGCCAGTAGTTCCCGGGGACAGGGGAAGGCGAACACTGAAGCTTTCTTT
>TRBJ1-5|NA|TRBV4-1|NA
CASSQMQAPPGGNQPQHF
TGCGCCAGCAGCCAAATGCAAGCGCCCCCAGGGGGCAATCAGCCCCAGCATTTT
>TRBJ2-7|NA|TRBV2|NA
CATKGTENTYEQYF
TGTGCCACCAAAGGGACGGAGAATACCTACGAGCAGTACTTC
>TRBJ2-5|NA|TRBV5-4|TRBD1
CASSFGDRGPETQYF
TGTGCCAGCAGCTTTGGGGACAGGGGACCAGAGACCCAGTACTTC
>TRBJ2-1|NA|TRBV4-3|NA
CASSTGTPYNEQFF
TGCGCCAGCAGCACCGGGACACCGTACAATGAGCAGTTCTTC
>TRBJ1-6|NA|TRBV7-2|NA
CASSLRSVPYNSPLHF
TGTGCCAGCAGCTTACGATCAGTTCCCTATAATTCACCCCTCCACTTT
>TRBJ2-3|once|TRBV4-3|TRBD2
CASSQDDLAGVGDTQYF
TGCGCCAGCAGCCAAGATGACCTAGCGGGGGTGGGAGATACGCAGTATTTT
>TRBJ1-1|few|TRBV19|NA
CASSPKLNTEAFF
TGTGCCAGTAGTCCCAAGTTGAACACTGAAGCTTTCTTT
>TRBJ2-5|NA|TRBV4-3|NA
CASSQGLDQARETQYF
TGCGCCAGCAGCCAAGGGCTGGACCAGGCAAGGGAGACCCAGTACTTC
>TRBJ1-1|NA|TRBV7-9|NA
CASSLVVLEAFF
TGTGCCAGCAGCTTAGTCGTACTTGAAGCTTTCTTT
>TRBJ1-2|NA|TRBV6-4|NA
CASSAPGERDYGYTF
TGTGCCAGCAGTGCCCCAGGGGAACGGGACTATGGCTACACCTTC
>TRBJ1-1|NA|TRBV9|TRBD1
CASSVGQGTEAFF
TGTGCCAGCAGCGTAGGACAGGGCACTGAAGCTTTCTTT
>TRBJ2-1|once|TRBV27|NA
CASSPKGLYNEQFF
TGTGCCAGCAGTCCCAAAGGCCTTTACAATGAGCAGTTCTTC
>TRBJ2-3|NA|TRBV2|NA
CASSDFGQGRTDTQYF
TGTGCCAGCAGTGATTTTGGGCAGGGCCGCACAGATACGCAGTATTTT
>TRBJ2-3|NA|TRBV12-5|NA
CASGTGIASTDTQYF
TGTGCTAGTGGAACTGGGATAGCTAGCACAGATACGCAGTATTTT
>TRBJ2-6|NA|TRBV10-3|NA
CAISESIRVELSGANVLTF
TGTGCCATCAGTGAGTCTATCAGAGTGGAGCTCTCTGGGGCCAACGTCCTGACTTTC
>TRBJ1-5|NA|TRBV9|NA
CASNRDGNQPQHF
TGTGCCAGCAACCGGGACGGCAATCAGCCCCAGCATTTT
>TRBJ2-7|NA|TRBV6-5|TRBD2
CASSYSTRGGLYEQYF
TGTGCCAGCAGTTACTCGACACGGGGGGGCCTCTACGAGCAGTACTTC
>TRBJ2-1|NA|TRBV14|TRBD2
CASSQAGGRGNEQFF
TGTGCCAGCAGCCAAGCGGGGGGGCGAGGTAATGAGCAGTTCTTC
>TRBJ2-7|NA|TRBV7-6|NA
CASSLRGEQLSEQYF
TGTGCCAGCAGCTTAAGAGGGGAGCAACTCTCCGAGCAGTACTTC
>TRBJ2-7|NA|TRBV7-7|TRBD1
CASSPGGGSYEQYF
TGTGCCAGCAGTCCAGGGGGCGGCTCCTACGAGCAGTACTTC
>TRBJ2-2|NA|TRBV4-1|TRBD1
CASSRGQDDTGELFF
TGCGCCAGCAGCCGCGGACAGGACGACACCGGGGAGCTGTTTTTT
>TRBJ2-7|NA|TRBV4-2|TRBD2
CASSQTIAGTYEQYF
TGTGCCAGCAGCCAAACCATAGCGGGAACCTACGAGCAGTACTTC
>TRBJ2-1|NA|TRBV13|NA
CASSQPQREQFF
TGTGCCAGCAGCCAACCCCAGCGTGAGCAGTTCTTC
>TRBJ2-7|once|TRBV27|NA
CASSWGPVYEQYF
TGTGCCAGCAGTTGGGGCCCAGTCTACGAGCAGTACTTC
>TRBJ1-2|NA|TRBV7-9|NA
CASSHSMSNYGYTF
TGTGCCAGCAGCCATTCCATGAGTAACTATGGCTACACCTTC
>TRBJ2-7|NA|TRBV4-1|NA
CASSQGDGTYEQYF
TGCGCCAGCAGCCAAGGAGACGGCACCTACGAGCAGTACTTC
>TRBJ2-3|once|TRBV6-5|NA
CASSYVAGSTDTQYF
TGTGCCAGCAGTTACGTGGCAGGAAGCACAGATACGCAGTATTTT
>TRBJ2-7|NA|TRBV4-3|TRBD2
CASSPRAGGPYEQYF
TGCGCCAGCAGCCCTCGGGCGGGAGGGCCCTACGAGCAGTACTTC
>TRBJ1-1|NA|TRBV27|NA
CASSFGGGGTEAFF
TGTGCCAGCAGTTTCGGGGGAGGGGGAACTGAAGCTTTCTTT